This record covers a single TCR beta chain. This entry comes from a study of PD-1 blockade in mismatch repair-deficient tumors. CDR3 length equals 17 residues. Germline CDR1 reads KGHSH; CDR2 reads LQKENI. The junction had 11 bases not matched to a gene; V was cut back by 3 bases and J by 5 bases. This table comes from immunoSEQ multiplex PCR, and its TCRdb copy is limited to in-frame clones, with some not included. This table has about 68,000 clones, 70% to 80% appearing once. This TCR was sampled from an adult with mismatch repair-deficient cancer. V is TRBV18 and J is TRBJ2-3; 10 positions match TRBD2. This specimen was peripheral blood, taken 2 weeks after starting pembrolizumab. CDR3 sequence reads: CASSPIGLAGARDTQYF. The CDR3 region has the DNA TGTGCCAGCTCACCGATAGGCCTAGCGGGAGCTAGAGATACGCAGTATTTT.